This passage covers 12 T cell receptor beta chains from one sample sequenced in a study of T-cell memory formation after mild COVID-19. TCRdb reanalysed the 5' RACE reads using MiXCR and keeps one entry per CDR3 protein. The sample lists 120,000 to 150,000 distinct CDR3 sequences; about 6% were seen once. The specimen sequenced was PBMCs or a T cell subset sorted from them (not recorded which). The receptors here all came from an adult woman who had mild COVID-19 (a few samples of this study predate the infection). Cell type and time point are not known.

The chain couples TRBV12-3 or TRBV12-4 to TRBJ2-2; D remains ambiguous. Trimming shortened V by 3 bases and J by 6 bases, and 8 bases separated the two germline ends. This CDR3 contains 13 residues. As DNA, the CDR3 is TGTGCCAGCAGTTTTCGGGTTTCCGGGGAGCTGTTTTTT. It yields the protein CASSFRVSGELFF.

Ten or more counts support this clonotype. The chain joins TRBV15 to TRBJ2-1; 7 nucleotides match TRBD1. The CDR3 is 17 residues long. The junction had 8 bases not matched to a gene; V was cut back by 3 bases and J by 0 bases. In germline, CDR1 is LNHNV, CDR2 YYDKDF (reference sequence). The CDR3 spells CATSRGWTGGSYNEQFF. In nucleotides, the CDR3 is TGTGCCACCAGCAGGGGATGGACAGGAGGCTCCTACAATGAGCAGTTCTTC.

This clonotype was detected many times. One end of the junction varies from germline; a read error may be responsible. This chain uses TRBV5-5 with TRBJ2-3, with D unresolved. The CDR3 is 15 residues long. The V gene's germline CDR1 is SGHKS and CDR2 YYEKEE (reference sequence). In nucleotides, the CDR3 is TGTGCCAGCAGCACCCGGCAGACTCGCACAGATATTGGAGATTTT. Translated, it gives CASSTRQTRTDIGDF.

There are many counts of this clonotype. The genes are TRBV9 and TRBJ1-6; perhaps TRBD1 as D (5 bases). This CDR3 has 14 amino acids. The germline CDR1 and CDR2 sequences are SGDLS and YYNGEE. Trimming removed 1 base at V and 10 bases at J, with 12 bases between. As DNA, the CDR3 is TGTGCCAGCAGCGTACTAGAGGGGAACTCACCCCTCCACTTT. Its protein is CASSVLEGNSPLHF.

This clonotype was detected only a few times. The chain has TRBV5-1 and TRBJ1-6; D may be TRBD1 (6 bases). Per germline, CDR1 SGHRS and CDR2 YFSETQ. V was trimmed by 5 bases and J by 7 bases, leaving 16 bases between them. The CDR3 runs to 15 residues. The DNA for the CDR3 is TGCGCCAGCAGGGGGGACACCAACGGGAATTCACCCCTCCACTTT. Protein sequence: CASRGDTNGNSPLHF. Using reference TRBV5-1 and TRBJ1-6 for the parts outside the CDR3, the full variable domain is KAGVTQTPRYLIKTRGQQVTLSCSPISGHRSVSWYQQTPGQGLQFLFEYFSETQRNKGNFPGRFSGRQFSNSRSEMNVSTLELGDSALYLCASRGDTNGNSPLHFGNGTRLTVT.

This clonotype was picked up many times. The V gene is TRBV20-1, the J gene TRBJ1-1; possibly TRBD1 for D (5 bases). The V end was cut by 3 bases, the J end by 2 bases, with 10 bases between. The CDR3 contains 13 residues. Germline V gives CDR1 DFQATT, CDR2 SNEGSKA (reference sequence). CDR3 residues: CSASGGSNTEAFF. The CDR3 DNA sequence: TGCAGTGCTAGTGGGGGATCAAACACTGAAGCTTTCTTT.

V gene TRBV7-9 combines with J gene TRBJ1-2; the D is unclear. Between the trimmed V and J ends, which lost 7 bases and 4 bases, there was a span of 16 bases. This CDR3 region has 14 residues. Looked up from germline, CDR1 is SEHNR and CDR2 is FQNEAQ (reference sequence). CDR3 in DNA: TGTGCCAGCACTCTAGAGGGCCTTGGCTATGGCTACACCTTC. As protein: CASTLEGLGYGYTF.

The sample holds a few counts of this clonotype. The J gene is TRBJ2-3, the V gene TRBV18; 7 nucleotides line up with TRBD1. CDR1 KGHSH and CDR2 LQKENI come from the germline V gene. The CDR3 sequence is 15 residues long. The V and J ends lost 3 bases and 2 bases, in that order; junction bases with no gene match: 5. The CDR3 region is CASSPTGLITDTQYF. The CDR3 nucleotides read TGTGCCAGCTCACCGACAGGGCTGATCACAGATACGCAGTATTTT. The full variable domain, completed using reference TRBV18 and TRBJ2-3, is NAGVMQNPRHLVRRRGQEARLRCSPMKGHSHVYWYRQLPEEGLKFMVYLQKENIIDESGMPKERFSAEFPKEGPSILRIQQVVRGDSAAYFCASSPTGLITDTQYFGPGTRLTVL.

CDR3 sequence (DNA): TGTGCCAGCAGCCAAGATCGGCTAGCGGGATACAATGAGCAGTTCTTC. It codes for CASSQDRLAGYNEQFF. This sequence joins TRBV3-1 and TRBJ2-1; 9 bases align to TRBD2. Germline lookup yields CDR1 LGHDT and CDR2 YNNKEL (reference sequence). CDR3 length equals 16 residues. V shed 0 bases, J shed 4 bases, and the junction held 4 bases outside the gene matches.

The chain joins TRBV7-3 to TRBJ1-1; 7 positions agree with TRBD1. The V gene end was trimmed by 2 bases and the J gene end by 4 bases; junction bases not matched to a gene: 10. The CDR3 covers 16 residues. Looked up from germline, CDR1 is SGHTA and CDR2 is FQGTGA. The CDR3 sequence: CASSLQTGRLVTEAFF. The CDR3 nucleotides are TGTGCCAGCAGCTTACAGACAGGGCGACTCGTCACTGAAGCTTTCTTT.

This chain connects TRBV7-9 to TRBJ1-3; possibly TRBD1 for D (5 bases). Germline CDR1 reads SEHNR; CDR2 reads FQNEAQ (reference sequence). CDR3 size: 15 residues. Deletions cut 2 bases from V and 2 bases from J, with 10 bases between. Here the CDR3 reads CASSLIGAAGNTIYF. CDR3 nucleotide sequence: TGTGCCAGCAGCTTAATCGGGGCAGCTGGAAACACCATATATTTT. Drawing the rest from reference TRBV7-9 and TRBJ1-3, the complete variable domain is DTGVSQNPRHKITKRGQNVTFRCDPISEHNRLYWYRQTLGQGPEFLTYFQNEAQLEKSRLLSDRFSAERPKGSFSTLEIQRTEQGDSAMYLCASSLIGAAGNTIYFGEGSWLTVV.

The V gene is TRBV20-1, the J gene TRBJ1-2; 8 bases match TRBD1. The CDR3 sequence is 15 residues long. The V and J ends lost 3 bases and 5 bases, in that order; junction bases with no gene match: 11. Germline V gene lookup returns CDR1 DFQATT and CDR2 SNEGSKA (reference sequence). As DNA, the CDR3 is TGCAGTGCTAGTGTTCTCGGACAGGGCTTTTATGGCTACACCTTC. Its protein product is CSASVLGQGFYGYTF.